This TCR beta chain was sequenced during a study of blood T cells in healthy people across ages (dated by TCRdb to the mid-2010s). Study-level background: In model experiments, roughly one uniquely barcoded TCR beta cDNA molecule per two T cells was captured by template switching. To track age-related changes in TCR beta repertoire diversity, the study relied on deep sequencing normalized with unique cDNA molecular identifiers. The donors were divided into four age groups: young (average around 16 years), middle-aged (around 37), aged (roughly 66) and long-lived (82). To avoid experimental bias, donors of different ages were distributed randomly across sequencing lanes. Two additional independent replicas of 1 million unique cDNA reads from the same blood draw were analyzed for two donors (one aged 18 to 29 and one aged 80 or older). The study at large found these results: Since profiling was done on bulk unsorted PBMCs, naive and antigen-experienced compartments could not be conclusively compared. Observed TCR beta diversity per million T cells fell roughly linearly with age, and a significant reduction was already apparent by age roughly 40. Estimates of total diversity from one million sequenced T cells were regarded as lower bounds and underestimates. The long-lived group showed more naive CD4+ T cells, fewer expanded clones and increased TCR diversity than the aged group, suggesting age selection. The percentage of naive T cells measured by flow cytometry correlated strongly with observed TCR beta diversity. Because the CMV infection status of the donors was unknown, age-related changes in expanded clonotypes may potentially have been confounded.

The library was prepared using 5' RACE. A second 7 to 11 cycle PCR used a sample-barcoded 5' primer and a J-beta primer mix. Each TCR beta cDNA molecule received a unique molecular identifier from a template-switch 5' adaptor carrying 12 random nucleotides. Each sample yielded at least 3 million CDR3-containing paired-end reads. First-strand cDNA was synthesized from all RNA with the Mint cDNA synthesis kit, primed by a TRBC-specific oligonucleotide. Following uracil-DNA glycosylase treatment, a first 18-cycle PCR with universal primers M1SS and BC2_uni_R was performed on all cDNA. Per the source publication's procedure: For normalization, 1 million high-quality reads were randomly selected from each sample, with every read carrying a distinct molecular identifier. Instead of being binned into consensus sequences, reads that shared molecular identifiers were thrown out. MiTCR, with a Q25 quality threshold and the strictest error-elimination algorithm, was used for CDR3 identification, clonotype clustering and error correction. Lower-bound total TCR beta diversity was estimated with a nonparametric unseen species model using Euler transformation. TCRdb reanalyzed the raw reads on its own, using fastp at Q25 for trimming and MiXCR for clone calling, and kept in-frame beta chains. CDR3 protein sequences are deduplicated, and each keeps its most common genes and DNA. The V and J calls here are based on TCRdb, not the publication. The table for this sample lists approximately 1,700,000 distinct CDR3 sequences; more than 35% of them were counted only once. Jointly, the top ten make up about 21% of the sample.

The 40 or so donors, aged about 6 to 90 years, were systemically healthy Caucasian individuals from Russia. Approximately 10 milliliters of peripheral blood were collected from each donor into EDTA-treated Vacutainer tubes. Ficoll-Paque density-gradient centrifugation was used to isolate PBMCs, with at least 6.5 million per sample. Total RNA was extracted from PBMCs with Trizol reagent, with at least 5.5 micrograms obtained per sample. The percentages of naive CD45RAhigh/CD27high T cells were determined by flow cytometry on a PBMC aliquot from every donor. Trimmed from V: 4 bases; trimmed from J: 3 bases; junction bases lacking a gene match: 9. The CDR3 numbers 15 residues from cysteine through phenylalanine. Just CDR3 DNA is preserved here, 45 bases in frame from base 1. From a lookup of the germline V gene, CDR1 and CDR2 are MGHRA and YSYEKL. A note on this clonotype: Its recognized antigen is unknown. Base qualities are not recorded, but no much larger clone differs from it by a single base.

The source is a human donor in good health. The specimen was blood. The chain couples TRBV4-1 to TRBJ2-7, and 7 junctional nucleotides match TRBD1. Read as DNA, the sequence is TGCGCCAGCAGCCCCCACAAGGGGACAGACTACGAGCAGTACTTC. It is translated as CASSPHKGTDYEQYF.